The present T cell receptor (beta chain) was sequenced within a study of T cells in women clearing cervical HPV infection. The overall study: No precancer developed; the control's incident HPV16 infection cleared within 12 months. Case blood drawn at lesion detection; control blood after infection cleared. HLA type stays a possible confounder, typing being limited.

Sequenced by immunoSEQ multiplex PCR; TCRdb stores in-frame clones only, minus some. The specimen's table records around 39,000 clones. V lost 3 bases, J lost 1 base, and 5 bases stayed unmatched. From germline, CDR1 is SNHLY and CDR2 FYNNEI. The CDR3 has 16 amino acids. On this clone itself: The CDR3 end is not reached by the read, which stops 3 residues before it; the germline J gene fills it in.

Input material: blood buffy coat. The chain couples TRBV2 to TRBJ2-1; the match to TRBD2 covers 8 bases. The clonotype originates from a woman aged 18 to 69 with a cervical HPV16 infection that either progressed to CIN3+ or cleared (not recorded which). The sequenced CDR3 bases are TGTGCCAGCAGTGAGTATCCTAGCGGGTCCTACAATGAG. It yields the protein CASSEYPSGSYNE. In full, the CDR3 reads CASSEYPSGSYNEQFF.